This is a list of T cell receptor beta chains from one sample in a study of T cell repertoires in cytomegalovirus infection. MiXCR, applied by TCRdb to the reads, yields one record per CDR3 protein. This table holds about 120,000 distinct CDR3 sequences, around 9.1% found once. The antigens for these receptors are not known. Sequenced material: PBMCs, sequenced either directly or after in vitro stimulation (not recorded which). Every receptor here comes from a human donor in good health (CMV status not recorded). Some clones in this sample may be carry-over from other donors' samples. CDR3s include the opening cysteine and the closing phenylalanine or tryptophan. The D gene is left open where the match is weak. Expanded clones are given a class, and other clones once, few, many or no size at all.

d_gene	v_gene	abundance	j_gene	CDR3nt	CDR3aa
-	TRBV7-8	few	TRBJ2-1	TGTGCCAGCAGCGCAAACAGGGCATACAATGAGCAGTTCTTC	CASSANRAYNEQFF
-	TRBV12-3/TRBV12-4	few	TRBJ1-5	TGTGCCAGCAGTTTGGACAGCCTCAATCAGCCCCAGCATTTT	CASSLDSLNQPQHF
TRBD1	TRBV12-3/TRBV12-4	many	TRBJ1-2	TGTGCCAGCAGTTTACGGGACAGGGCCTATGGCTACACCTTC	CASSLRDRAYGYTF
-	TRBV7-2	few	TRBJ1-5	TGTGCCAGCAGCTTAAGGATCGATCAGCCCCAGCATTTT	CASSLRIDQPQHF
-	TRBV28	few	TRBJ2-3	TGTGCCAGCATTCGACAGACGTTACGGGGAGATACGCAGTATTTT	CASIRQTLRGDTQYF
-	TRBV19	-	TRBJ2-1	TGTGCCAGTAGTATAGGGGAGTCGAGCTACAATGAGCAGTTCTTC	CASSIGESSYNEQFF
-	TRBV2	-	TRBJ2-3	TGTGCCAGCAGTGAAGCGACGCCTTCCGCAGATACGCAGTATTTT	CASSEATPSADTQYF
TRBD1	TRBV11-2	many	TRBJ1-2	TGTGCCAGCAGCTTAGTTGGGACAGGGAACTATGGCTACACCTTC	CASSLVGTGNYGYTF
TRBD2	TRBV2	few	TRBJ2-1	TGTGCCAGCAAGGGGACTAAGGATGAGCAGTTCTTC	CASKGTKDEQFF
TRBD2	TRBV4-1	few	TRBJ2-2	TGCGCCAGCAGCCAAGATTTTAGCGGGAGAGTTTCGGGGGAGCTGTTTTTT	CASSQDFSGRVSGELFF
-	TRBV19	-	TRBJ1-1	TGTGCCAGTACCAGCCCTGGACAGCCGAACACTGAAGCTTTCTTT	CASTSPGQPNTEAFF
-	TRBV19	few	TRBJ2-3	TGTGCCAGTAGGTCTAGAGCGGTCCCCACAGATACGCAGTATTTT	CASRSRAVPTDTQYF
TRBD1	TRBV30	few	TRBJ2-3	TGTGCCTGGAGGAGCACAGGGGGGAGCTGGGATACGCAGTATTTT	CAWRSTGGSWDTQYF
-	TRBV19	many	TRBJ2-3	TGTGCCAGTAGTATAGGCGGGACGGGGATAGATACGCAGTATTTT	CASSIGGTGIDTQYF
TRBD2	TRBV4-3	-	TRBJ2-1	TGCGCCAGCAGCCAAGATCTAGCGGTCAACAATGAGCAGTTCTTC	CASSQDLAVNNEQFF
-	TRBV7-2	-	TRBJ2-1	TGTGCCAGCAGCTTAGGGGGGCCAGCGACCGAGCAGTTCTTC	CASSLGGPATEQFF
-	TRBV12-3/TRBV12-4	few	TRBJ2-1	TGTGCCAGCAGTCCCCCGGCAGGGGTTAATGAGCAGTTCTTC	CASSPPAGVNEQFF
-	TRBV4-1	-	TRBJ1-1	TGCGCCAGCAGACGCGCCGGGACACCAAACACTGAAGCTTTCTTT	CASRRAGTPNTEAFF
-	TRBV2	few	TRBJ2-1	TGTGCCAGCAGTGAAGGTTTTAGTGTAGCGGAGCAGTTCTTC	CASSEGFSVAEQFF
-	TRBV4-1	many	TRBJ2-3	TGCGCCAGCAGCCAAGATTCGCCAGATACGCAGTATTTT	CASSQDSPDTQYF
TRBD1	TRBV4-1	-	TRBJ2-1	TGCGCCAGCAGTCAGGGGACAGGGGGCTTCTACAATGAGCAGTTCTTC	CASSQGTGGFYNEQFF
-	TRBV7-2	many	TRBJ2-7	TGTGCCAGCAGCTTAGCTGGAGTGCTCGAGCAGTACTTC	CASSLAGVLEQYF
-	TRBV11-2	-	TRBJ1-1	TGTGCCAGCAGCCTGCCAGGCAGGAACACTGAAGCTTTCTTT	CASSLPGRNTEAFF
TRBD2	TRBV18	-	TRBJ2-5	TGTGCCAGCTCACCACGACTCGCTAGCGGGCAAGAGACCCAGTACTTC	CASSPRLASGQETQYF
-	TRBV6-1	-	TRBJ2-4	TGTGCCAGCCGAGCCAAAAACATTCAGTACTTC	CASRAKNIQYF
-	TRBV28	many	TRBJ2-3	TGTGCCAGCAGTCCCTACTGGAGTTTTCAAGATACGCAGTATTTT	CASSPYWSFQDTQYF
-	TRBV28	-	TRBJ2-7	TGTGCCAGCAGTTTACGGCAGCCCGAGCAGTACTTC	CASSLRQPEQYF
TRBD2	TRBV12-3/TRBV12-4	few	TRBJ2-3	TGTGCCAGCAGTTTAGGGAAAAAGAGCGGGAAAACAGATACGCAGTATTTT	CASSLGKKSGKTDTQYF
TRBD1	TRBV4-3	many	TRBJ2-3	TGCGCCAGCAGCCAAGAGGGACAGGGGGCTACAGATACGCAGTATTTT	CASSQEGQGATDTQYF
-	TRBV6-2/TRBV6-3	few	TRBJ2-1	TGTGCCAGCAGTTCCTGGGGACCCAGCTCCTACAATGAGCAGTTCTTC	CASSSWGPSSYNEQFF
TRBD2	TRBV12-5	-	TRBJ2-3	TGTGCTAGTGGCGGCGGGGGGACGACAGATACGCAGTATTTT	CASGGGGTTDTQYF
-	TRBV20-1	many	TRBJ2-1	TGCAGTGCTAGAGATCTGGTACTAGTCCGGGGCTACAATGAGCAGTTCTTC	CSARDLVLVRGYNEQFF
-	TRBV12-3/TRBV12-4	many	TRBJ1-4	TGTGCCAGCAGCCTGGCAGGGACGGAAAAACTGTTTTTT	CASSLAGTEKLFF
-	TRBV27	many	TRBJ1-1	TGTGCCAGCAGTTTATTGGGCGGCATGAACACTGAAGCTTTCTTT	CASSLLGGMNTEAFF
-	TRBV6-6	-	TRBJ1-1	TGTGCCAGCAGTTACCAGAGGACTGAAGCTTTCTTT	CASSYQRTEAFF
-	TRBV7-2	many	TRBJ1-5	TGTGCCAGCAGCTTAGGTACCCTAGGACAGCCCCAGCATTTT	CASSLGTLGQPQHF
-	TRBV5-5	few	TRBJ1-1	TGTGCCAGCAGCTCCGAGTGGGCCACTGAAGCTTTCTTT	CASSSEWATEAFF
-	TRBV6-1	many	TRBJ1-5	TGTGCCAGCAGTGAAGCGGGAGGGTACAATCAGCCCCAGCATTTT	CASSEAGGYNQPQHF
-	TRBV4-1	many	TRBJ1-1	TGCGCCAGCAGCCACGTAACCGTCCGTGAAGCTTTCTTT	CASSHVTVREAFF
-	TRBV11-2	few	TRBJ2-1	TGTGCCAGCAGCCGGCGAACCACCAAGTTATACAATGAGCAGTTCTTC	CASSRRTTKLYNEQFF
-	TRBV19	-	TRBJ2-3	TGTGCCAGTAGCACAAGCTCCGGGGATTACGATACGCAGTATTTT	CASSTSSGDYDTQYF
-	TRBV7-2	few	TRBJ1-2	TGTGCCAGCAGCTTAGGGGACGTCGGCTACACCTTC	CASSLGDVGYTF
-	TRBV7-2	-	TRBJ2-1	TGTGCCAGCAGCCCCCAGACCCTATTTAGGGATGAGCAGTTCTTC	CASSPQTLFRDEQFF
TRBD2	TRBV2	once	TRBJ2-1	TGTGCCAGCAGTGAGCGCGGGAGTTACGATGAGCAGTTCTTC	CASSERGSYDEQFF
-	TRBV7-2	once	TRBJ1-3	TGTGCCAGCAGGATAACTGGAAACACCATATATTTT	CASRITGNTIYF
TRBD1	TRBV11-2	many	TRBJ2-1	TGTGCCAGCAGCTTATCTGGACAGGGCTTTAGTGAGCAGTTCTTC	CASSLSGQGFSEQFF
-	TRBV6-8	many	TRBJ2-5	TGTGCCAGCAGTTACCCAGGGCACGAGACCCAGTACTTC	CASSYPGHETQYF
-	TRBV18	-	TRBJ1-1	TGTGCCAGCTCACCAATGGGGACTGAAGCTTTCTTT	CASSPMGTEAFF
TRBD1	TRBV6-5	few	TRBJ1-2	TGTGCCAGCAGTTATACTTCGACAGGGGGCTATGGCTACACCTTC	CASSYTSTGGYGYTF
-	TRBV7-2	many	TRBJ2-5	TGTGCCAGCAGCTTTGGGGGCGGAGAGACCCAGTACTTC	CASSFGGGETQYF
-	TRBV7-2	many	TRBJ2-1	TGTGCCAGCAGCCGCTGGGGGAACGCCTACAATGAGCAGTTCTTC	CASSRWGNAYNEQFF
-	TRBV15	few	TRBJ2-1	TGTGCCACCAGCAGAGTCCTAGCGCGGAACAATGAGCAGTTCTTC	CATSRVLARNNEQFF
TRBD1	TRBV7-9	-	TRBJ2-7	TGTGCCAGCAGCCGAATCGCCGGGACAGGGTCTTCCGAGCAGTACTTC	CASSRIAGTGSSEQYF
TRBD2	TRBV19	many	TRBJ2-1	TGTGCCAGTACCCGGGAGGGCGCCTACAATGAGCAGTTCTTC	CASTREGAYNEQFF
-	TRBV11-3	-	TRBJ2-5	TGTGCCAGCAGCTTAGCCCCACCCCTCCGGGAAGGACAGTACCAAGAGACCCAGTACTTC	CASSLAPPLREGQYQETQYF
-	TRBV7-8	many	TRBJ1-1	TGTGCCAGCAGCTTAGGAAGAAGGGGGTCGGGGGGCGGGCCTGAAGCTTTCTTT	CASSLGRRGSGGGPEAFF
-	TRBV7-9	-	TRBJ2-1	TGTGCCAGCAGCTTCGGCCCCGTTGTTTTAAATGAGCAGTTCTTC	CASSFGPVVLNEQFF
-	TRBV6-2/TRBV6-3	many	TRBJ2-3	TGTGCCAGCAGTTACACCATCTGGACTGCCGCAGATACGCAGTATTTT	CASSYTIWTAADTQYF